One and the same sample provided the 17 T cell receptor beta chains below, sequenced in a study of T cell clonality in common variable immunodeficiency (dated by TCRdb to the mid-2010s). Library method: the immunoSEQ multiplex PCR assay. This is the immuneACCESS table as TCRdb keeps it, with only in-frame sequences that have V and J called. A part of the clones is gone; compared with another copy, unresolved V genes explain less than half, and the rest is unexplained. This sample has some 28,000 clones in the table, none counted a single time. Of the sample, about an eighth falls within the top ten clones. The sample taken for sequencing was peripheral blood mononuclear cells. Source of these receptors: a person between 18 and 69 years old in good health.

In its sample, this clone was seen many times. Sequencing ends 3 residues short of the CDR3 end; the germline J gene provides the rest. The V call is TRBV6-4, the J call TRBJ2-1; 8 nucleotides line up with TRBD2. This CDR3 has 14 residues. V was clipped by 4 bases and J by 5 bases; unmatched bases: 4. In germline, CDR1 is MRHNA, CDR2 SNTAGT. Partial CDR3 DNA: TGTGCCAGCAGTGCTACGGGGGGGCACAATGAG. Its protein is CASSATGGHNE. Given in full, the CDR3 is CASSATGGHNEQFF.

This clone was counted many times. The CDR3 end is not reached by the read, which stops 3 residues before it; the germline J gene fills it in. The chain links TRBV19 to TRBJ2-7, with 9 nucleotides matching TRBD2. The CDR3 has 15 residues. V lost 3 bases to trimming and J lost 2 bases; unmatched junction nucleotides: 5. Germline V CDR1 and CDR2: LNHDA, SQIVND (reference sequence). The sequenced part of the CDR3 DNA is TGTGCCAGTAGTATCTCCAGCGGGGGGCCCTACGAG. It specifies CASSISSGGPYE. The full CDR3 reads CASSISSGGPYEQYF.

This clone was counted at least ten times. The DNA ends 3 residues before the CDR3 does, and the rest of the CDR3 is filled in from the germline J gene. The sample has other DNA sequences that encode this CDR3 too. J is TRBJ2-5 and V is TRBV20-1, with D maybe TRBD1 (6 bases). The V gene lost 1 base and the J gene lost 5 bases, with 11 bases spanning the gap. CDR1 and CDR2 (germline): DFQATT, SNEGSKA (reference sequence). This CDR3 has 13 amino acids. CDR3 bases read: TGCAGTGCTAGAGCCACAGGGCGCGAGACC. Translated: CSARATGRET. The full CDR3 is CSARATGRETQYF.

In this sample, this clone turned up many times. The read stops 3 residues short of the end of the CDR3; the missing end is completed from the germline J gene. V gene TRBV7-3 combines with J gene TRBJ1-2; TRBD1 matches 7 bases. The CDR3 has 15 amino acids. Germline CDR1 and CDR2: SGHTA and FQGTGA. Here the CDR3 reads CASSPPDRVGGGYTF. The part of the CDR3 DNA that was read is TGTGCCAGCAGCCCCCCTGACAGGGTTGGGGGCGGC.

In this sample, this clone turned up many times. The read ends 3 residues shy of where the CDR3 ends; the end is completed using the germline J gene. The chain couples TRBV19 to TRBJ2-5; 7 nucleotides align to TRBD1. The CDR3 totals 18 residues. V gave up 3 bases and J gave up 1 base; unmatched junction bases: 14. In germline, CDR1 is LNHDA, CDR2 SQIVND (reference sequence). The chain's CDR3 is CASSITSTDRVFQETQYF. The part of the CDR3 DNA that was read is TGTGCCAGTAGTATCACGTCGACAGACAGGGTATTCCAAGAGACC.

In its sample, this clone was seen many times. The CDR3 goes on 3 residues after the read ends, and that part is filled in from the germline J gene. V gene TRBV4-1 combines with J gene TRBJ2-7; 7 nucleotides agree with TRBD2. The junction had 8 bases not matched to a gene; V was cut back by 3 bases and J by 6 bases. Germline values: CDR1 MGHRA, CDR2 YSYEKL. This CDR3 is 14 amino acids long. Here the CDR3 reads CASSHYTGGTEQYF. The CDR3 bases that were read are TGCGCCAGCAGCCACTACACGGGGGGAACCGAG.

Concerning this clone itself: The sequence runs out 3 residues before the end of the CDR3; the remainder is reconstructed from the germline J gene. J is TRBJ1-5 and V is TRBV19; 9 bases align to TRBD1. Per germline, CDR1 LNHDA and CDR2 SQIVND (reference sequence). The trim removed 1 base at V and 7 bases at J, leaving 8 bases unmatched. This CDR3 region has 16 residues. Here the CDR3 reads CASSIGTTGGGQPQHF. The CDR3 bases that were read are TGTGCCAGTAGTATAGGAACCACAGGGGGCGGGCAGCCC.

This clone was detected a few times. From the germline J gene comes the end of the CDR3, since the read stops 3 residues before it. This chain joins TRBV20-1 and TRBJ2-3; 8 nucleotides align to TRBD2. The germline V gene encodes CDR1 DFQATT and CDR2 SNEGSKA (reference sequence). The CDR3 is made up of 15 amino acids. Incomplete CDR3 DNA: TGCAGTGCTCGTGGAACTGGGACTAGAAAAGAGACG. This codes for CSARGTGTRKET. In full, the CDR3 reads CSARGTGTRKETQYF.

This clone showed up many times. The CDR3 DNA, read in part, is TGTGCCAGCAGCGCCCGGGACAGGGGGCCAGATACG. Translating gives CASSARDRGPDT. The CDR3 in full is CASSARDRGPDTQYF. This rearrangement joins TRBV7-3 to TRBJ2-3, with 12 bases identical to TRBD1. The read halts 3 residues ahead of the CDR3 end, with the missing end drawn from the germline J gene. V dropped 5 bases and J dropped 4; count of bases not matched to a gene: 4. The CDR3 covers 15 residues. The germline CDR1 and CDR2 sequences are SGHTA and FQGTGA. The full variable domain, in which reference TRBV7-3 and TRBJ2-3 provide the parts outside the CDR3, is GAGVSQTPSNKVTEKGKYVELRCDPISGHTALYWYRQSLGQGPEFLIYFQGTGAADDSGLPNDRFFAVRPEGSVSTLKIQRTERGDSAVYLCASSARDRGPDTQYFGPGTRLTVL.

This clone was observed many times. The CDR3 end falls 3 residues outside the read, so it is completed with the germline J gene. V and J are TRBV7-9 and TRBJ2-7, with D maybe TRBD1 (6 bases). Trimming removed 5 bases from V and 4 bases from J, with 9 bases in between. Germline CDR1 reads SEHNR; CDR2 reads FQNEAQ (reference sequence). CDR3 length: 12 amino acids. CDR3 loop: CASSTTGYEQYF. CDR3 DNA, as far as it was read: TGTGCCAGCAGCACGACAGGTTACGAG.

This clone was recorded at least ten times. The read terminates 3 residues ahead of where the CDR3 ends, so the germline J gene completes it. This sequence joins TRBV30 and TRBJ1-2; D is ambiguous. The CDR3 covers 12 residues. Germline loops: CDR1 GTSNPN, CDR2 SVGIG (reference sequence). CDR3 protein: CAWSRYETGYTF. The DNA read from the CDR3 is TGTGCCTGGAGTAGGTATGAAACGGGC.

This clone was seen ten or more times. The sequenced fragment ends 3 residues before the CDR3 boundary, so the rest is inferred from the germline J gene. The rearrangement uses TRBV5-1 and TRBJ2-3; the match to TRBD2 covers 8 bases. Germline V CDR1 and CDR2: SGHRS, YFSETQ. The CDR3 has 15 residues. Germline trimming cut 1 base from V and 1 base from J; bases unmatched to any gene: 2. CDR3 in amino acids: CASSLWRGGTDTQYF. The sequenced CDR3 bases are TGCGCCAGCAGCTTGTGGCGGGGGGGCACAGATACG.

Concerning this clone itself: The read finishes 3 residues shy of the CDR3 end, and the germline J gene is used to complete it. The rearrangement links TRBV19 to TRBJ1-5, with D uncertain. V was shortened by 0 bases and J by 4 bases, with 10 bases between the two germline ends. The CDR3 extends over 15 amino acids. Germline assignment: CDR1 LNHDA and CDR2 SQIVND (reference sequence). CDR3 DNA, as far as it was read: TGTGCCAGTAGTATAGATGCAGCGCGAAATCAGCCC. Its protein product is CASSIDAARNQP. From start to end, the CDR3 is CASSIDAARNQPQHF.

This clone was found many times. Read coverage stops 3 residues before the CDR3 terminus; the germline J gene supplies the remainder. The J gene is TRBJ2-7, the V gene TRBV7-2, with 8 bases that match TRBD2. Per germline, CDR1 SGHTA and CDR2 FQGNSA. Trimming cost V 5 bases and J 2 bases; bases outside gene matches: 8. The CDR3 has 15 residues. CDR3 in amino acids: CASSKYGGGTYEQYF. CDR3 DNA, as far as it was read: TGTGCCAGCAGCAAATACGGGGGGGGGACCTACGAG.

On this clone itself: The read terminates 3 residues before the CDR3 end, so the remaining end is supplied by the germline J gene. The chain has TRBV18 and TRBJ1-2; D uncertain. Germline V gene lookup returns CDR1 KGHSH and CDR2 LQKENI. The CDR3 loop spans 14 amino acids. The CDR3 bases that were read are TGTGCCAGCTCCCTGTATCGAAGATCCTACGAC. It specifies CASSLYRRSYD. The whole CDR3 is CASSLYRRSYDYTF.

This clone has ten or more counts. The CDR3 is cut off 3 residues early in the read; its end comes from the germline J gene. This chain uses TRBV27 with TRBJ2-3, with D uncertain. V was trimmed by 10 bases and J by 8 bases, leaving 13 bases between them. The germline gives CDR1 MNHEY, CDR2 SMNVEV (reference sequence). The CDR3 totals 11 residues. The CDR3 loop reads CAIFQGATQYF. CDR3 bases read: TGTGCCATCTTCCAAGGTGCTACG.

This clone came up a few times. The CDR3 extends 3 residues past the end of the read, so its final part is completed from the germline J gene. This chain uses TRBV29-1 with TRBJ1-2; D is uncertain. The CDR3 is made up of 12 amino acids. In germline, CDR1 is SQVTM, CDR2 ANQGSEA. The sequenced CDR3 bases are TGCAGCGTTGATTGGGCAGCCGAGACC. It translates to CSVDWAAET. The full CDR3 protein is CSVDWAAETYTF.